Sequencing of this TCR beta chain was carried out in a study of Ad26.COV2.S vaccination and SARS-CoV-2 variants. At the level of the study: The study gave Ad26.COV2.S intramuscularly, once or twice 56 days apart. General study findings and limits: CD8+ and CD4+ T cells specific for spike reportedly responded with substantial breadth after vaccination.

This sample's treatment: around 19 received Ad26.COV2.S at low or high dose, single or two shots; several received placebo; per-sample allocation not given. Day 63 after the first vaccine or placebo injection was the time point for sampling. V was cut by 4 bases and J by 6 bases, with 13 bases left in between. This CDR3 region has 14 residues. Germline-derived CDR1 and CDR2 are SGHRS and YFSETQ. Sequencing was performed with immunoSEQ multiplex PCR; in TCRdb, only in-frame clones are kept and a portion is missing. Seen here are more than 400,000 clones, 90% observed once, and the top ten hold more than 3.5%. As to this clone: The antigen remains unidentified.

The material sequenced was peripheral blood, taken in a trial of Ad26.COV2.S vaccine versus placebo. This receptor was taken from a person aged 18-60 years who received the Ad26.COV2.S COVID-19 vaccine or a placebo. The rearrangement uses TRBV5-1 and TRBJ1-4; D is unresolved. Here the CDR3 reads CASSLERVDEKLFF. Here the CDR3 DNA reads TGCGCCAGCAGCCTAGAAAGGGTCGATGAAAAACTGTTTTTT.